Presented here are 29 T cell receptor beta chains from one specimen sequenced in a study of shared clonotypes between healthy human individuals (dated by TCRdb to 2020 to 2022). The protocol used for the library was the immunoSEQ multiplex PCR assay. The table comes from immuneACCESS by way of TCRdb, which keeps in-frame sequences with V and J called. Part of the clones is missing from these tables; in studies checked, under half for an unresolved V gene and the rest for unknown reasons. The sample table lists 2 million to 2.5 million clones, approximately 93% of them with a count of one. The ten most abundant clones make up approximately 0.4% of the sample. The sequenced sample consisted of naive CD4+ T cells from PBMCs. Read against the paper, the sample's cell subset or site label means: CD45RA+ positively selected. These receptors all come from a man between 18 and 35 years old in good health. Some clones in this sample may be carry-over from other donors' samples.

CDR3 coding DNA: TGCGCCAGCAGCACGGGACGGGACCCCACATTGGTCACCGGGGAGCTGTTTTTT. Amino acids: CASSTGRDPTLVTGELFF. The chain combines TRBV5-1 with TRBJ2-2, with D perhaps given as TRBD1 or TRBD2 (5 bases each). The CDR3 covers 18 residues. Germline-derived CDR1 and CDR2 are SGHRS and YFSETQ. V lost 4 bases and J lost 4, with 23 bases in between.

This clone was seen just once. V and J are TRBV10-3 and TRBJ1-5, with a possible D match to TRBD1 (6 bases). V lost 6 bases and J lost 4, with 13 bases in between. Germline assignment: CDR1 ENHRY and CDR2 SYGVKD. The length of the CDR3 is 14 residues. The CDR3: CAISPGVGNQPQHF. CDR3 in DNA: TGTGCCATCAGCCCAGGGGTTGGAAATCAGCCCCAGCATTTT.

The chain links TRBV5-1 to TRBJ2-1; D may correspond to TRBD1 or TRBD2 (6 bases each). The V and J ends lost 0 bases and 1 base respectively, with 14 bases between them. The CDR3 is made up of 17 amino acids. Per germline, CDR1 SGHRS and CDR2 YFSETQ. CDR3 DNA sequence: TGCGCCAGCAGCTTGGTATCGGGGGCCGGATCCTACAATGAGCAGTTCTTC. Protein sequence: CASSLVSGAGSYNEQFF.

The chain uses TRBV27 and TRBJ1-1; D is uncertain. The CDR3 extends over 14 amino acids. CDR1 and CDR2 from the germline V gene are MNHEY and SMNVEV (reference sequence). The V end was cut by 2 bases, the J end by 3 bases, with 10 bases between. CDR3 nucleotide sequence: TGTGCCAGCAGTTTACGGACGAGGGACACTGAAGCTTTCTTT. This gives the protein CASSLRTRDTEAFF.

The chain recombines TRBV28 with TRBJ2-4; 14 bases are a match to TRBD2. Germline CDR1 and CDR2: MDHEN and SYDVKM. The CDR3 sequence is 18 residues long. Trimming at V came to 1 base and at J to 6 bases, leaving 8 bases not matched to a gene. The CDR3 spells CASSLSRTSGRIGNIQYF. In DNA, the CDR3 is TGTGCCAGCAGTTTATCCCGGACTAGCGGGAGGATCGGAAACATTCAGTACTTC.

This chain uses TRBV7-6 with TRBJ2-3; D gene unclear. Germline V gives CDR1 SGHVS, CDR2 FNYEAQ. V dropped 1 base and J dropped 6 bases, with 5 bases sitting between them. CDR3 length: 12 residues. The CDR3 loop is CASSLEADTQYF. In nucleotides, the CDR3 is TGTGCCAGCAGCTTAGAGGCTGATACGCAGTATTTT.

In this sample, this clone turned up once. The chain has TRBV15 and TRBJ2-7, with 7 bases aligning to TRBD1. The CDR3 length is 16 residues. After removal of 0 bases from V and 2 bases from J, the junction contained 7 bases not matched to a gene. Germline V gene sequence: CDR1 LNHNV, CDR2 YYDKDF (reference sequence). The CDR3 bases are TGTGCCACCAGCAGAGATCGGCGACAGGGCCCCTACGAGCAGTACTTC. This codes for CATSRDRRQGPYEQYF.

The gene calls are TRBV7-6 and TRBJ2-5; D possibly matches TRBD1 or TRBD2 (5 bases each). CDR1 is SGHVS, CDR2 FNYEAQ, per germline. V lost 2 bases, J lost 1 base, and 8 bases lay in between. This CDR3 is 14 amino acids long. For the CDR3, the DNA is TGTGCCAGCAGCTTAACCGGGGCCCAAGAGACCCAGTACTTC. It codes for CASSLTGAQETQYF. Using reference TRBV7-6 and TRBJ2-5 for the parts outside the CDR3, the full variable domain is GAGVSQSPRYKVTKRGQDVALRCDPISGHVSLYWYRQALGQGPEFLTYFNYEAQQDKSGLPNDRFSAERPEGSISTLTIQRTEQRDSAMYRCASSLTGAQETQYFGPGTRLLVL.

The CDR3 protein is CASSSPSGSNPNEQFF. The CDR3 DNA reads TGTGCCAGCAGTTCCCCTAGCGGGAGTAATCCGAATGAGCAGTTCTTC. This chain joins TRBV28 and TRBJ2-1; the match to TRBD2 covers 10 bases. The CDR3 loop spans 16 amino acids. V was pared by 4 bases and J by 7 bases, with 10 bases of the junction left unmatched. Germline V gene data show CDR1 as MDHEN and CDR2 as SYDVKM.

Of note for this clone: This sample includes further DNA sequences coding for the same CDR3. CDR3 region: CASSSRNTGELFF. CDR3 in DNA: TGTGCCAGCAGTTCTAGAAACACCGGGGAGCTGTTTTTT. The rearrangement links TRBV6-5 to TRBJ2-2, with D hard to call. The V and J ends lost 4 bases and 2 bases respectively, with 5 bases between them. The CDR3 runs 13 residues. Germline CDR1 is MNHEY and CDR2 is SVGAGI.

The chain uses TRBV6-6 and TRBJ1-2; 8 bases are a match to TRBD1. Trimming took 4 bases from V and 8 from J; bases not matched to a gene: 9. Germline V gene lookup returns CDR1 MNHNY and CDR2 SVGAGI (reference sequence). The CDR3 sequence is 14 residues long. The CDR3 region is CASSSVTGVVGYTF. For the CDR3, the DNA is TGTGCCAGCAGTTCCGTGACAGGGGTGGTCGGCTACACCTTC.

The J gene is TRBJ2-5, the V gene TRBV29-1, with unresolved D. The CDR3 has 13 amino acids. Germline V gene lookup returns CDR1 SQVTM and CDR2 ANQGSEA. Trimming removed 4 bases from V and 2 bases from J, with 11 bases in between. The CDR3 protein is CSVGSRVQETQYF. For the CDR3, the DNA is TGCAGCGTTGGGTCCCGGGTACAAGAGACCCAGTACTTC.

The V call is TRBV7-9, the J call TRBJ2-1; D remains ambiguous. The V gene lost 3 bases and the J gene lost 9 bases, with 9 bases spanning the gap. The length of the CDR3 is 12 residues. Germline-derived CDR1 and CDR2 are SEHNR and FQNEAQ (reference sequence). CDR3 bases: TGTGCCAGCAGCTTGGTATCCTCTGAGCAGTTCTTC. Its translation is CASSLVSSEQFF.

This sequence joins TRBV29-1 and TRBJ2-5, with a weak D call TRBD1 (6 bases). V was clipped by 6 bases and J by 4 bases, with 15 bases between them. The CDR3 contains 13 residues. Germline V CDR1 and CDR2: SQVTM, ANQGSEA. The CDR3 nucleotides are TGCAGCGTAGGGGGACGGGCGGTAGAGACCCAGTACTTC. As protein: CSVGGRAVETQYF.

The rearrangement uses TRBV20-1 and TRBJ2-7; D unclear. The CDR3 is made up of 11 amino acids. Per the germline V gene, CDR1 is DFQATT and CDR2 is SNEGSKA (reference sequence). The V end lost 5 bases, the J end lost 6 bases, and 11 bases lay between the germline ends. In DNA, the CDR3 is TGCAGTGCTCTCTCGTCCGGCGAGCAGTACTTC. It encodes CSALSSGEQYF.

This chain connects TRBV5-4 to TRBJ1-3; D not resolved. Germline lookup yields CDR1 SGHNT and CDR2 YYREEE (reference sequence). The CDR3 runs 15 residues. Trimming took off 3 bases at V and 0 bases at J, with 10 bases between the two ends. CDR3: CASSSGGNSGNTIYF. CDR3 in DNA: TGTGCCAGCAGCTCCGGCGGCAACTCTGGAAACACCATATATTTT.

This clone appeared a single time. The chain is built from TRBV10-2 and TRBJ2-7; D is possibly TRBD1 (6 bases). The V and J ends lost 0 bases and 3 bases respectively, with 9 bases between them. Germline loops: CDR1 WSHSY, CDR2 SAAADI. This CDR3 region has 14 residues. The CDR3: CASSESRGSYEQYF. The DNA of the CDR3 is TGCGCCAGCAGTGAGTCCAGGGGAAGCTACGAGCAGTACTTC.

The J gene is TRBJ2-1, the V gene TRBV11-2; D gene ambiguous. The CDR3 is 13 amino acids. V lost 2 bases and J 9 bases, leaving 11 bases between the germline ends. Per germline, CDR1 SGHAT and CDR2 FQNNGV. CDR3 DNA: TGTGCCAGCAGCTTATTCCCAGCGCCTGAGCAGTTCTTC. Encoded protein: CASSLFPAPEQFF.

This clone showed up just a few times. The chain links TRBV5-1 to TRBJ1-1; the D gene is possibly TRBD1 (5 bases). V lost 4 bases and J 7 bases, leaving 17 bases between the germline ends. CDR1 SGHRS and CDR2 YFSETQ come from the germline V gene. The CDR3 length is 14 residues. In DNA form, the CDR3 reads TGCGCCAGCAGCCCTAGGGAGGGACGTAGTGAAGCTTTCTTT. Protein sequence: CASSPREGRSEAFF.

This chain uses TRBV9 with TRBJ1-4; D is perhaps TRBD1 (5 bases). CDR1 and CDR2 from the germline V gene are SGDLS and YYNGEE. Trimming stripped 4 bases from V and 5 bases from J, with 12 bases between. The CDR3 is 14 amino acids. In DNA, the CDR3 is TGTGCCAGCAGCAAAGGGGATTCAAATGAAAAACTGTTTTTT. Its translation: CASSKGDSNEKLFF.

Details on this clone: This sample includes further DNA sequences coding for the same CDR3. J is TRBJ2-7 and V is TRBV4-3, with D possibly being TRBD2 (5 bases). V was shortened by 0 bases and J by 4 bases, with 7 bases between the two germline ends. The CDR3 runs 13 residues. CDR1 is LGHNA and CDR2 is YSLEER in the germline V gene. The CDR3 protein is CASSQDRGYEQYF. Here the CDR3 DNA reads TGCGCCAGCAGCCAAGATCGCGGGTACGAGCAGTACTTC.

This sequence joins TRBV7-8 and TRBJ2-5; no clear D. This CDR3 is built from 15 residues. V was cut by 0 bases and J by 2 bases, with 10 bases left in between. Germline loops: CDR1 SGHVS, CDR2 FQNEAQ. CDR3 in amino acids: CASSLAERRQETQYF. The DNA of the CDR3 is TGTGCCAGCAGCTTAGCGGAGAGGCGGCAAGAGACCCAGTACTTC.

The chain uses TRBV27 and TRBJ2-3; 8 positions match TRBD2. The V segment lost 2 bases and the J segment 3 bases; nucleotides outside the gene matches: 4. CDR1 is MNHEY and CDR2 is SMNVEV in the germline V gene (reference sequence). The CDR3 runs 15 residues. CDR3 amino acids: CASSLRAGATDTQYF. The CDR3 DNA is TGTGCCAGCAGTTTAAGAGCGGGAGCGACAGATACGCAGTATTTT.

The CDR3 nucleotides are TGTGCCAGCAGTCCAGGGTTGAACACCGGGGAGCTGTTTTTT. Translation: CASSPGLNTGELFF. The chain is built from TRBV5-6 and TRBJ2-2, with a possible D match to TRBD1 (5 bases). This CDR3 is built from 14 residues. Trimming took 5 bases from V and 1 from J, leaving 9 bases between them. Germline CDR1 reads SGHDT; CDR2 reads YYEEEE. Full variable domain (rest looked up from reference TRBV5-6 and TRBJ2-2): DAGVTQSPTHLIKTRGQQVTLRCSPKSGHDTVSWYQQALGQGPQFIFQYYEEEERQRGNFPDRFSGHQFPNYSSELNVNALLLGDSALYLCASSPGLNTGELFFGEGSRLTVL.

A word on this clone: This sample also contains other DNA sequences that code for the same CDR3. The chain couples TRBV28 to TRBJ2-7; tentatively, D is TRBD1 (6 bases). Germline lookup yields CDR1 MDHEN and CDR2 SYDVKM. This CDR3 is 13 amino acids long. Trimming removed 6 bases from V and 0 bases from J, with 9 bases in between. CDR3 nucleotide sequence: TGTGCCAGCAGCAGGGGTAGCTCCTACGAGCAGTACTTC. It yields the protein CASSRGSSYEQYF.

The CDR3 DNA sequence: TGTGCCAGCCCCCAGTCCAGGGAGCAGTACTTC. This translates into CASPQSREQYF. This sequence joins TRBV25-1 and TRBJ2-7; D is undetermined. CDR1 MGHDK and CDR2 SYGVNS come from the germline V gene. Trimming took 8 bases from V and 7 from J, leaving 12 bases between them. The CDR3 length is 11 residues.

This chain uses TRBV6-6 with TRBJ2-7, with D possibly called TRBD1 or TRBD2 (6 bases each). Germline values: CDR1 MNHNY, CDR2 SVGAGI (reference sequence). V lost 0 bases, J lost 6 bases, and 18 bases lay in between. The CDR3 runs 16 residues. In nucleotides, the CDR3 is TGTGCCAGCAGTTACTCGGGGGCCGACCTGGGGGGCGAGCAGTACTTC. It yields the protein CASSYSGADLGGEQYF.

This rearrangement joins TRBV28 to TRBJ2-3; 8 bases match TRBD1. CDR3 size: 13 residues. The V gene end was trimmed by 7 bases and the J gene end by 3 bases; junction bases not matched to a gene: 3. Germline V gene data show CDR1 as MDHEN and CDR2 as SYDVKM. The CDR3: CASTRQGTDTQYF. The CDR3 region has the DNA TGTGCCAGCACCCGACAGGGGACAGATACGCAGTATTTT.

The chain carries TRBV7-2 and TRBJ1-2; D is ambiguous. The CDR3 consists of 13 residues. Germline V lookup: CDR1 SGHTA, CDR2 FQGNSA. V was pared by 2 bases and J by 5 bases, with 9 bases between. CDR3 loop: CASSLLGQYGYTF. DNA of the CDR3: TGTGCCAGCAGCTTACTTGGGCAGTATGGCTACACCTTC.